A single T cell receptor beta chain is shown here with its context. V dropped 0 bases and J dropped 9 bases, with 18 bases sitting between them. CDR1 MNHEY and CDR2 SMNVEV come from the germline V gene (reference sequence). The CDR3 consists of 15 residues. The data are from a study of blood T cell repertoires in COVID-19. Study details: T cells, B-cell-depleted T cells, or PBMCs supplied cDNA or gDNA.

The method was immunoSEQ multiplex PCR; TCRdb's version includes in-frame clones alone and lacks a portion of them. Of 140,000 to 150,000 clones listed, about 76% were seen once; the top ten hold around 8.5%. Sequencing input: peripheral blood. The chain couples TRBV27 to TRBJ2-7; the D gene is possibly TRBD2 (6 bases). The sequence was collected from a human donor in a cohort sampled during active COVID-19. In nucleotides, the CDR3 is TGTGCCAGCAGTTTATCCTTTCGGGACTCTTTCGGGCAGTACTTC. It is translated as CASSLSFRDSFGQYF.